This TCR beta chain appears in the sequencing data of a study of T cell repertoires in cytomegalovirus infection. Study context: Well-studied HLA-B-restricted epitopes and recently identified HLA-C-restricted epitopes of CMV were both used in the study.

A single record per CDR3 protein comes from TCRdb applying MiXCR to the reads. The repertoire consists of hundreds of thousands of distinct CDR3 sequences, with 30% to 40% occurring once and the leading ten covering about 18%. Study-level findings and limits: Summed frequency of public TCR beta families distinguished CMV carriers with the relevant HLA.

This CDR3 region has 15 residues. V gave up 2 bases and J gave up 0 bases, with 11 bases separating them. Per germline, CDR1 SGHNT and CDR2 YYREEE (reference sequence). In regard to this clonotype: Its cognate antigen is unknown.

The rearrangement joins TRBV5-4 to TRBJ1-1, with D uncertain. The source of this sequence is a human donor in good health (CMV status not recorded). Some clones in this sample may be carry-over from other donors' samples. Material: cultured PBMCs, obtained from culture after CMV antigen stimulation. This CDR3 is CASSFTGGMNTEAFF. The CDR3 DNA follows: TGTGCCAGCAGCTTTACCGGCGGGATGAACACTGAAGCTTTCTTT.